This entry concerns a single T cell receptor (beta chain). Its ends do not fully match the called genes, so a read error is possible. The data are from a study of blood T cell repertoires in COVID-19. The germline V gene has CDR1 SSHAT and CDR2 FNYEAQ (reference sequence). The length of the CDR3 is 14 residues. Per the original data handling: Estimation of nucleated cell counts was performed using reference gene primer amplification. Some clones are missing from TCRdb's copy, which holds only in-frame ones; the method was immunoSEQ multiplex PCR. The DNA gave D and trimming, while V, J and clone size come from that table. The sample carries roughly 52,000 clones, approximately 89% recorded once.

The receptor's source is a woman older than 75 with acute or convalescent COVID-19. What was sequenced was peripheral blood. The V call is TRBV7-7, the J call TRBJ2-5, with a weak D call TRBD1 (6 bases). As DNA, the CDR3 is TGTGCTAGCAGCTTAGGTCAGGGGTCGGAGACCCAGTACTTC. It yields the protein CASSLGQGSETQYF. Full variable domain (missing parts from reference TRBV7-7 and TRBJ2-5): GAGVSQSPRYKVTKRGQDVTLRCDPISSHATLYWYQQALGQGPEFLTYFNYEAQPDKSGLPSDRFSAERPEGSISTLTIQRTEQRDSAMYRCASSLGQGSETQYFGPGTRLLVL.